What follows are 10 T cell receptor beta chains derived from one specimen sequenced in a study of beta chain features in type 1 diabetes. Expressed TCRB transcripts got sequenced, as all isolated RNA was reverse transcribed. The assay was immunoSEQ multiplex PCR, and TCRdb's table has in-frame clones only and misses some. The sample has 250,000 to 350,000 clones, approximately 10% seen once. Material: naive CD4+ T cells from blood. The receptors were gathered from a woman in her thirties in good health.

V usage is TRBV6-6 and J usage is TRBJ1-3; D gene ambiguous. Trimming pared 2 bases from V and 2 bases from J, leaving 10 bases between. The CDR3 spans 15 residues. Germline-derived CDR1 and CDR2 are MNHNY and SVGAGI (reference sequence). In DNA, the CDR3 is TGTGCCAGCAGTTACATAACGGGGACTGGAAACACCATATATTTT. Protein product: CASSYITGTGNTIYF.

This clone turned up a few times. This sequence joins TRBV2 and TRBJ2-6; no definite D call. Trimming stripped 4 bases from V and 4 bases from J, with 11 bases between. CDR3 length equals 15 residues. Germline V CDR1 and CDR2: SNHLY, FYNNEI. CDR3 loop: CASSAVPRGANVLTF. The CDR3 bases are TGTGCCAGCAGTGCAGTGCCCCGAGGGGCCAACGTCCTGACTTTC.

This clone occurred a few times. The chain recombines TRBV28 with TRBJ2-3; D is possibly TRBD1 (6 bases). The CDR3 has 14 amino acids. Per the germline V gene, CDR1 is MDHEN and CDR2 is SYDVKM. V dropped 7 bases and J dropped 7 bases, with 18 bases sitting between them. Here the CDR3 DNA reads TGTGCCAGCACCTCGGGACAAGGACGGCATACGCAGTATTTT. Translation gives CASTSGQGRHTQYF.

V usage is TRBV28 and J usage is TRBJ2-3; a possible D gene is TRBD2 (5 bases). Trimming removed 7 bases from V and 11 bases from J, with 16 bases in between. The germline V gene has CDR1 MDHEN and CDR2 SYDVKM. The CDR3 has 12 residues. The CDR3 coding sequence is TGTGCCAGCACTAAAGACGGAGGTGAGCAGTATTTT. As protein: CASTKDGGEQYF.

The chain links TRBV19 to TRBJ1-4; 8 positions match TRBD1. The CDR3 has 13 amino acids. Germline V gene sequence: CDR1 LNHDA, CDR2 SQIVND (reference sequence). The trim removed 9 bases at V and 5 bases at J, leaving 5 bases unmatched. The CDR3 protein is CASSGQGNEKLFF. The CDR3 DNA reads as TGTGCCAGCAGCGGACAGGGAAATGAAAAACTGTTTTTT.

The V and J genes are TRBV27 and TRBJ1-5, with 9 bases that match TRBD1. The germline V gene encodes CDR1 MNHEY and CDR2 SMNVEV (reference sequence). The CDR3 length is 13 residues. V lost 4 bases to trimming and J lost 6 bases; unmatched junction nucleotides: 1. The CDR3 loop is CASSSQGAQPQHF. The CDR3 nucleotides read TGTGCCAGCAGTTCACAGGGGGCTCAGCCCCAGCATTTT.

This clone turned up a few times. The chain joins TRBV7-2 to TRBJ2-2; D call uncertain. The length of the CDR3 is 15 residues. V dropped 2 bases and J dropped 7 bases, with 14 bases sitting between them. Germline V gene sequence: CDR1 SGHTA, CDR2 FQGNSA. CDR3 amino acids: CASSLLGNSGGELFF. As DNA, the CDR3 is TGTGCCAGCAGCTTACTGGGTAACAGTGGCGGGGAGCTGTTTTTT.

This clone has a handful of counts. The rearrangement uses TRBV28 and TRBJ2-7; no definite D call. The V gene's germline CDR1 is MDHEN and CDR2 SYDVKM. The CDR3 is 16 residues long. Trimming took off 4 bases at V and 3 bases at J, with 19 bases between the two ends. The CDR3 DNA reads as TGTGCCAGCAGTTCTGACTCCCACCCGGCTCACTACGAGCAGTACTTC. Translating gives CASSSDSHPAHYEQYF.

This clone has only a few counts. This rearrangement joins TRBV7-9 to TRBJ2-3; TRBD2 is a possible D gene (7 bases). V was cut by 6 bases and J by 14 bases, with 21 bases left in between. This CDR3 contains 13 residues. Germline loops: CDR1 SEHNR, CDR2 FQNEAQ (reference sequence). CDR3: CASSQREAGAVYF. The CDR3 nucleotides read TGTGCCAGCAGTCAACGGGAGGCAGGGGCGGTGTATTTT.

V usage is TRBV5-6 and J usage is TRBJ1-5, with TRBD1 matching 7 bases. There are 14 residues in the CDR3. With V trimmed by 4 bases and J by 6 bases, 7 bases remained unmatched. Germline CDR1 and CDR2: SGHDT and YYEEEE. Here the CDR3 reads CASSLTDRVQPQHF. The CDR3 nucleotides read TGTGCCAGCAGCCTCACCGACAGGGTTCAGCCCCAGCATTTT.